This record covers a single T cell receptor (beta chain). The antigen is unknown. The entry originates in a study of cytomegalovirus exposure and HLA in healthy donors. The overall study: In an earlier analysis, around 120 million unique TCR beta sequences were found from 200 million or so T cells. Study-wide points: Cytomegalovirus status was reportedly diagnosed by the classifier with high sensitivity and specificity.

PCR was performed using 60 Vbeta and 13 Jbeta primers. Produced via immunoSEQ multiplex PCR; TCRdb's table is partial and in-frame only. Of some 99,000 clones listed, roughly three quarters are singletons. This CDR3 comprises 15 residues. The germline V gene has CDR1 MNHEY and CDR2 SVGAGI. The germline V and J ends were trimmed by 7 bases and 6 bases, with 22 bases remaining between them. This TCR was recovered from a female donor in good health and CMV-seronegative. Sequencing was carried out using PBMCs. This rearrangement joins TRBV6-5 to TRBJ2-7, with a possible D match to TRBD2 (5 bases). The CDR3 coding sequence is TGTGCCAGCACTCCGACGGCGGGCGAGGTTAGCGAGCAGTACTTC. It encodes CASTPTAGEVSEQYF.